This T cell receptor (beta chain) was sequenced during a study of T-cell reconstitution after alpha-beta-depleted transplantation in children. Library preparation (for TCRbeta) was performed with unique molecular identifiers. Each CDR3 protein gets one entry after TCRdb re-called the PCR reads with MiXCR. The repertoire holds around 530,000 distinct CDR3 sequences, with less than 35% as singletons. The length of the CDR3 is 16 residues. Germline CDR1 MNHEY, CDR2 SVGEGT. The V segment lost 2 bases and the J segment 0 bases; nucleotides outside the gene matches: 7. This clonotype was seen a handful of times.

The V call is TRBV6-2 or TRBV6-3, the J call TRBJ2-7; TRBD2 agrees at 7 bases. This specimen consisted of PBMCs from the stem cell graft donor, obtained from the stem cell graft. This receptor was identified in a human donor who donated a stem cell graft to a child with aplastic anemia. CDR3 nucleotides: TGTGCCAGCAGTTACACACGGCGGGGGAGCTCCTACGAGCAGTACGTC. Protein sequence: CASSYTRRGSSYEQYV.